This note documents a single TCR beta chain sequence. Its target is not known. The study ran its PCR with 60 Vbeta and 13 Jbeta primers. The assay was immunoSEQ multiplex PCR, and TCRdb's table has in-frame clones only and misses some. The sample holds about 98,000 clones, approximately 78% seen once. The data belong to a study of cytomegalovirus exposure and HLA in healthy donors. Findings of the study overall: Association of a missense DCLRE1C variant with TCR beta V- and J-gene trimming was reported in a later analysis. As a later analysis revealed, most CMV-associated TCR beta chains appeared HLA-restricted. Listed as cytomegalovirus-associated were 150 to 200 TCR beta chains.

Germline trimming cut 4 bases from V and 2 bases from J; bases unmatched to any gene: 4. Germline CDR1 reads SGHTA; CDR2 reads FQGNSA. This CDR3 has 15 amino acids. Sequencing input: PBMCs. The V call is TRBV7-2, the J call TRBJ1-3, with TRBD1 identical over 8 bases. The receptor comes from a man aged 35-49 years in good health and CMV-seronegative. CDR3 in amino acids: CASSSQGGAGNTIYF. CDR3 DNA: TGTGCCAGCAGCTCACAGGGGGGTGCTGGAAACACCATATATTTT.